The 28 T cell receptor beta chains below were found in one sample sequenced in a study of OX40 agonist ivuxolimab in advanced cancers. Libraries were made using the immunoSEQ multiplex PCR assay. In its TCRdb copy, this immuneACCESS table keeps in-frame sequences only and misses some clones. Where compared with another copy, unresolved V genes explain less than half of these, and the others have no known cause. The sample records some 74,000 clones, roughly 94% of which are singletons. The ten top clones hold 8.5% to 10% of the sample. The specimen comprised CD4+ or CD8+ T cells sorted from blood, sampled in a trial of the OX40 agonist ivuxolimab. The receptors shown here come from an adult with an advanced solid tumor such as melanoma, head and neck, liver or kidney cancer.

This chain uses TRBV29-1 with TRBJ2-6; 7 bases are a match to TRBD1. The CDR3 consists of 16 residues. CDR1 is SQVTM, CDR2 ANQGSEA, per germline. V shed 6 bases, J shed 0 bases, and the junction held 8 bases outside the gene matches. The CDR3 sequence is CSVETGVLSGANVLTF. The CDR3 DNA sequence: TGCAGCGTGGAAACAGGGGTCCTCTCTGGGGCCAACGTCCTGACTTTC.

The chain employs TRBV19 and TRBJ2-7; 7 nucleotides align to TRBD2. The V and J ends lost 6 bases and 0 bases, in that order; junction bases with no gene match: 5. The CDR3 totals 14 residues. CDR1 is LNHDA, CDR2 SQIVND, per germline (reference sequence). In DNA form, the CDR3 reads TGTGCCAGTAGCATGGGGGGGGGCTCCTACGAGCAGTACTTC. Protein product: CASSMGGGSYEQYF.

V and J are TRBV7-9 and TRBJ2-1; 9 bases line up with TRBD1. The germline V gene has CDR1 SEHNR and CDR2 FQNEAQ (reference sequence). This CDR3 spans 15 amino acids. The J segment lost 6 bases and the V segment lost 1 base, leaving 4 bases of the junction unmatched. CDR3 DNA sequence: TGTGCCAGCAGCTTAGAGGGGACAGGGTCCAATGAGCAGTTCTTC. Amino acids: CASSLEGTGSNEQFF.

The genes are TRBV7-6 and TRBJ2-1, with D maybe TRBD2 (6 bases). This CDR3 is built from 11 residues. V dropped 0 bases and J dropped 12 bases, with 6 bases sitting between them. Germline V lookup: CDR1 SGHVS, CDR2 FNYEAQ. DNA for the CDR3: TGTGCCAGCAGCTTAGCGGGAGGGCAGTTCTTC. Residues: CASSLAGGQFF.

V is TRBV5-4 and J is TRBJ2-2; TRBD1 matches 8 bases. Germline lookup yields CDR1 SGHNT and CDR2 YYREEE (reference sequence). CDR3 length equals 15 residues. Trimming removed 2 bases from V and 4 bases from J; junction bases left unmatched: 4. CDR3 sequence reads: CASSFWTGITGELFF. CDR3 sequence (DNA): TGTGCCAGCAGCTTCTGGACAGGGATCACCGGGGAGCTGTTTTTT.

V gene TRBV7-6 combines with J gene TRBJ1-3; perhaps TRBD1 as D (5 bases). CDR1 SGHVS and CDR2 FNYEAQ come from the germline V gene. Between the trimmed V and J ends, which lost 0 bases and 6 bases, there was a span of 15 bases. The CDR3 runs 16 residues. CDR3 DNA sequence: TGTGCCAGCAGCTTAGCGCCAGGGACTGAGGAAAACACCATATATTTT. Residues: CASSLAPGTEENTIYF.

The gene calls are TRBV4-2 and TRBJ2-7; 12 nucleotides agree with TRBD1. The germline gives CDR1 LGHNA, CDR2 YNFKEQ. CDR3 size: 15 residues. V trimming: 4 bases; J trimming: 5 bases; junction bases outside the gene matches: 6. Here the CDR3 DNA reads TGTGCCAGCAGCCCTTTGGGACAGGGGGCTAACGAGCAGTACTTC. It yields the protein CASSPLGQGANEQYF.

The chain uses TRBV18 and TRBJ2-3; D may be TRBD1 (6 bases). V was shortened by 0 bases and J by 7 bases, with 8 bases between the two germline ends. The CDR3 loop spans 13 amino acids. The germline gives CDR1 KGHSH, CDR2 LQKENI. The CDR3 nucleotides read TGTGCCAGCTCACCACCGGACAGCTATACGCAGTATTTT. Translation: CASSPPDSYTQYF.

CDR3 sequence (DNA): TGTGCCTCGCCTGGGGATCAGCCCCAGCATTTT. Protein product: CASPGDQPQHF. J is TRBJ1-5 and V is TRBV7-8; D is unclear. The germline V gene has CDR1 SGHVS and CDR2 FQNEAQ. Trimming removed 11 bases at V and 5 bases at J, with 10 bases between. This CDR3 is built from 11 residues.

The chain links TRBV6-5 to TRBJ2-3; 9 bases align to TRBD2. Germline CDR1 reads MNHEY; CDR2 reads SVGAGI. The V gene end was trimmed by 0 bases and the J gene end by 5 bases; junction bases not matched to a gene: 6. The CDR3 is made up of 16 amino acids. CDR3 nucleotides: TGTGCCAGCAGTTACTCAAGTAGCGGGAGCGGAGATACGCAGTATTTT. Translation gives CASSYSSSGSGDTQYF.

This chain uses TRBV28 with TRBJ2-7; a weak D match, TRBD1 (6 bases). Between the trimmed V and J ends, which lost 3 bases and 0 bases, there was a span of 12 bases. This CDR3 has 15 residues. Germline CDR1 and CDR2: MDHEN and SYDVKM. The CDR3 DNA is TGTGCCAGCAGTTTCGGTCAGGGGATCTCCTACGAGCAGTACTTC. It specifies CASSFGQGISYEQYF.

The V and J genes are TRBV19 and TRBJ1-5; no reliable D call. Looked up from germline, CDR1 is LNHDA and CDR2 is SQIVND (reference sequence). This CDR3 is built from 14 residues. The germline V and J ends were trimmed by 1 base and 1 base, with 5 bases remaining between them. CDR3 amino acids: CASSIGLSNQPQHF. The CDR3 DNA is TGTGCCAGTAGTATAGGGCTCAGCAATCAGCCCCAGCATTTT.

The chain has TRBV27 and TRBJ1-1; D unresolved. This CDR3 contains 13 residues. The V gene's germline CDR1 is MNHEY and CDR2 SMNVEV (reference sequence). Trimming removed 2 bases from V and 0 bases from J, with 4 bases in between. The CDR3 DNA reads as TGTGCCAGCAGTTTAGTGGTGAACACTGAAGCTTTCTTT. Translation gives CASSLVVNTEAFF.

The J gene is TRBJ2-1, the V gene TRBV11-1, with D unresolved. Germline V CDR1 and CDR2: SGHAT, FQDESV (reference sequence). The CDR3 extends over 11 amino acids. V lost 5 bases and J lost 5, with 4 bases in between. This CDR3 is CASSVNNEQFF. CDR3 nucleotide sequence: TGTGCCAGCAGCGTTAACAATGAGCAGTTCTTC.

This clone was seen once. The rearrangement links TRBV27 to TRBJ2-4, with D possibly being TRBD1 (6 bases). The CDR3 spans 14 residues. Germline V gives CDR1 MNHEY, CDR2 SMNVEV (reference sequence). V was pared by 2 bases and J by 2 bases, with 7 bases between. This CDR3 is CASSLRGSKNIQYF. In nucleotides, the CDR3 is TGTGCCAGCAGTTTAAGGGGGTCCAAAAACATTCAGTACTTC.

The rearrangement uses TRBV4-1 and TRBJ2-7; TRBD2 aligns across 8 bases. Germline lookup yields CDR1 MGHRA and CDR2 YSYEKL. The CDR3 is made up of 15 amino acids. J lost 2 bases, V lost 4 bases, and 7 bases had no gene match. CDR3 region: CASSLTTSGTYEQYF. CDR3 bases: TGCGCCAGCAGCCTGACCACTAGCGGAACCTACGAGCAGTACTTC.

J is TRBJ1-3 and V is TRBV6-5; D unresolved. V was trimmed by 6 bases and J by 2 bases, leaving 14 bases between them. The V gene's germline CDR1 is MNHEY and CDR2 SVGAGI. This CDR3 contains 15 residues. The CDR3 DNA is TGTGCCAGCAGCATTACCCAGTCGGCTGGAAACACCATATATTTT. It codes for CASSITQSAGNTIYF.

This rearrangement joins TRBV4-2 to TRBJ1-4; weak D call: TRBD1 (5 bases). This CDR3 spans 16 amino acids. Trimming left V 1 base short and J 5 bases short, with 14 bases between. CDR1 and CDR2 (germline): LGHNA, YNFKEQ. Written as DNA, the CDR3 is TGTGCCAGCAGCCAAGGGGAGGGGACTGGAAATGAAAAACTGTTTTTT. Protein sequence: CASSQGEGTGNEKLFF.

The V call is TRBV11-2, the J call TRBJ2-2; possibly TRBD2 for D (6 bases). Looked up from germline, CDR1 is SGHAT and CDR2 is FQNNGV. The CDR3 runs 17 residues. V lost 3 bases and J 5 bases, leaving 19 bases between the germline ends. This CDR3 is CASSFMVGSGLTGELFF. The CDR3 region has the DNA TGTGCCAGCAGCTTTATGGTCGGTAGCGGCCTTACCGGGGAGCTGTTTTTT.

V usage is TRBV27 and J usage is TRBJ2-1; D might be TRBD2 (5 bases). This CDR3 comprises 15 residues. Germline V gene sequence: CDR1 MNHEY, CDR2 SMNVEV (reference sequence). The V gene lost 1 base and the J gene lost 1 base, with 8 bases spanning the gap. The CDR3 region has the DNA TGTGCCAGCAGTTTATGGCTAGCATCCTACAATGAGCAGTTCTTC. As protein: CASSLWLASYNEQFF.

The rearrangement links TRBV2 to TRBJ2-2; the D is unclear. CDR3 length equals 15 residues. Trimming stripped 3 bases from V and 4 bases from J, with 12 bases between. Germline V CDR1 and CDR2: SNHLY, FYNNEI. CDR3 DNA sequence: TGTGCCAGCAGTGATTTGGGTCGCGGCACCGGGGAGCTGTTTTTT. This codes for CASSDLGRGTGELFF.

The CDR3 nucleotides are TGTGCCAGCAGCCATACCCGGGACAGGGGGCACACAGATACGCAGTATTTT. This gives the protein CASSHTRDRGHTDTQYF. This sequence joins TRBV7-9 and TRBJ2-3; 12 bases line up with TRBD1. The J segment lost 2 bases and the V segment lost 5 bases, leaving 8 bases of the junction unmatched. Germline values: CDR1 SEHNR, CDR2 FQNEAQ (reference sequence). The CDR3 consists of 17 residues.

The chain joins TRBV12-2 to TRBJ2-1; TRBD1, as called in the table, went unchecked against the DNA. TRBV12-2 is given as a pseudogene. The CDR3 runs to 14 residues. CDR3: CASRRPHRVNEQFF. CDR3 nucleotides: TGTGCAAGTCGCCGCCCCCACAGGGTCAATGAGCAGTTCTTC.

This chain connects TRBV4-2 to TRBJ2-1, with no clear D. Germline V gene data show CDR1 as LGHNA and CDR2 as YNFKEQ. V was shortened by 1 base and J by 7 bases, with 5 bases between the two germline ends. This CDR3 is built from 12 residues. In DNA form, the CDR3 reads TGTGCCAGCAGCCAAGGTCCGAATGAGCAGTTCTTC. Translation: CASSQGPNEQFF.

The chain joins TRBV6-5 to TRBJ1-2; D may be TRBD1 (5 bases). V was trimmed by 2 bases and J by 5 bases, leaving 18 bases between them. Germline-derived CDR1 and CDR2 are MNHEY and SVGAGI. This CDR3 has 16 amino acids. The CDR3 region is CASSYAPRGGLYGYTF. Here the CDR3 DNA reads TGTGCCAGCAGTTACGCACCGCGTGGGGGGTTATATGGCTACACCTTC.

The CDR3 loop is CASSDRTSGRVNTGELFF. The CDR3 DNA follows: TGTGCCAGCAGTGATCGGACTAGCGGGAGGGTGAACACCGGGGAGCTGTTTTTT. V gene TRBV25-1 combines with J gene TRBJ2-2; 15 bases agree with TRBD2. Germline V gene lookup returns CDR1 MGHDK and CDR2 SYGVNS. CDR3 length: 18 amino acids. V dropped 3 bases and J dropped 1; count of bases not matched to a gene: 3.

The CDR3 reads CASDGGLNTEAFF. The CDR3 DNA sequence: TGTGCCAGCGATGGGGGCCTGAACACTGAAGCTTTCTTT. V gene TRBV5-4 combines with J gene TRBJ1-1; a weak D match, TRBD1 (6 bases). This CDR3 comprises 13 residues. The germline CDR1 and CDR2 sequences are SGHNT and YYREEE (reference sequence). Trimming took off 7 bases at V and 0 bases at J, with 10 bases between the two ends.

This clone was seen just once. This rearrangement joins TRBV6-1 to TRBJ1-2; D perhaps matches TRBD1 (5 bases). Germline CDR1 and CDR2: MNHNS and SASEGT. The length of the CDR3 is 14 residues. V was clipped by 0 bases and J by 5 bases, with 10 bases between them. The CDR3 bases are TGTGCCAGCAGTGAAGCCTGGACACCTTATGGCTACACCTTC. It specifies CASSEAWTPYGYTF.